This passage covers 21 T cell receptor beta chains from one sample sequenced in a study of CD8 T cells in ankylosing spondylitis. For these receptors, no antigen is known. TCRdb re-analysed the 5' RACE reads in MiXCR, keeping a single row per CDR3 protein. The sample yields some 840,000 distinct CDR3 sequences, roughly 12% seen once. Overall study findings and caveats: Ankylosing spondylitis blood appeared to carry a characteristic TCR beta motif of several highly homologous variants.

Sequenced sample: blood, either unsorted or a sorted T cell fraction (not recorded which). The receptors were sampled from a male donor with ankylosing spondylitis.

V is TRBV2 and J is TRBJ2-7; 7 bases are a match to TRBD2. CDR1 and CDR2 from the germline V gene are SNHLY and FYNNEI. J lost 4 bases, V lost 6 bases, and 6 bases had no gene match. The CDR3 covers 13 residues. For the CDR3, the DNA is TGTGCCAGCAGAGTCCGGCGGGAGTACGAGCAGTACTTC. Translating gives CASRVRREYEQYF.

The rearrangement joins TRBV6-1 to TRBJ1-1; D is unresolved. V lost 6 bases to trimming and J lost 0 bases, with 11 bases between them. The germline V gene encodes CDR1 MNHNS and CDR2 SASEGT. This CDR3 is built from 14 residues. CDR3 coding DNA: TGTGCCAGCAGGTCGGACTGGGTGAACACTGAAGCTTTCTTT. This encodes CASRSDWVNTEAFF.

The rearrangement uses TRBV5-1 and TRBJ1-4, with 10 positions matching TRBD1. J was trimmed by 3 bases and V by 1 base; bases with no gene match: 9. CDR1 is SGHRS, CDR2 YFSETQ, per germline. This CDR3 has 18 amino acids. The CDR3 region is CASSLTPGQGVSNEKLFF. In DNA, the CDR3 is TGCGCCAGCAGCTTGACCCCCGGACAGGGGGTATCTAATGAAAAACTGTTTTTT.

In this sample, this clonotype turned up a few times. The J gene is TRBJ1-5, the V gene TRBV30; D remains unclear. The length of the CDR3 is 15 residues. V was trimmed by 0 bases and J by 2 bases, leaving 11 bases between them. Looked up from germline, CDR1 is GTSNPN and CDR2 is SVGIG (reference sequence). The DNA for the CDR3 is TGTGCCTGGAGTGTAATAGGCGGAGGCAATCAGCCCCAGCATTTT. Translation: CAWSVIGGGNQPQHF.

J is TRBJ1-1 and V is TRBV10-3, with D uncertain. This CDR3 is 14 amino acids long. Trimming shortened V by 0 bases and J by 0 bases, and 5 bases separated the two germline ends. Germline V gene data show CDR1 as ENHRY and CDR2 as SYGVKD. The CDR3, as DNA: TGTGCCATCAGTGAGTCGCGGGTGAACACTGAAGCTTTCTTT. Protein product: CAISESRVNTEAFF.

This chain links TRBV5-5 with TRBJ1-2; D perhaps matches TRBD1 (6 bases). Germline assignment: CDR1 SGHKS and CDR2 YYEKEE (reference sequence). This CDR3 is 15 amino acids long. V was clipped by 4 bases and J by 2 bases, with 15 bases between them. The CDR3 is CASSILTQGNYGYTF. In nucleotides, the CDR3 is TGTGCCAGCAGCATCCTCACACAGGGAAACTATGGCTACACCTTC.

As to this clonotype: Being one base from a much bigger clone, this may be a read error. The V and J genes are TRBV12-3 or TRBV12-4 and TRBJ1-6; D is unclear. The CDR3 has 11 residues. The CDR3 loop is CASSFGSHLHF. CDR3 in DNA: TGTGCCAGCAGTTTCGGTTCACACCTCCACTTT.

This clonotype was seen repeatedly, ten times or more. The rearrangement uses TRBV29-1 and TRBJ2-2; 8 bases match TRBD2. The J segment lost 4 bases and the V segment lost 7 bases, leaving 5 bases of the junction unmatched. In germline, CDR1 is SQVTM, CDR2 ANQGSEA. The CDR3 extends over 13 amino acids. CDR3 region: CSGSLAGTGELFF. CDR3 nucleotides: TGCAGCGGTTCGCTAGCGGGCACCGGGGAGCTGTTTTTT.

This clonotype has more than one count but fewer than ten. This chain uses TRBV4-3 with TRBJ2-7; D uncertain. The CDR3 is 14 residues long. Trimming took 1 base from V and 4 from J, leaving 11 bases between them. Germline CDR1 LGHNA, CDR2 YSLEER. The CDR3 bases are TGCGCCAGCAGCCAAGTCGTATACTCTTACGAGCAGTACTTC. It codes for CASSQVVYSYEQYF.

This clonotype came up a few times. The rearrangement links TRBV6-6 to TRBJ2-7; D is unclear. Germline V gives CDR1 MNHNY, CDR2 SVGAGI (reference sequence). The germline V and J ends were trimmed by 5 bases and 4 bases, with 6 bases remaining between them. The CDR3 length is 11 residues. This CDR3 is CASSMQYEQYF. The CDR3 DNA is TGTGCCAGCAGTATGCAATACGAGCAGTACTTC.

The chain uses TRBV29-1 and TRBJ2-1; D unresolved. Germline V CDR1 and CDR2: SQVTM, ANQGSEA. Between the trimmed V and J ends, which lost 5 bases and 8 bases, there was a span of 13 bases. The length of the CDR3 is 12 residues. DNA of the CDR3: TGCAGCGTTATAGCAGGTATCCATGAGCAGTTCTTC. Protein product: CSVIAGIHEQFF.

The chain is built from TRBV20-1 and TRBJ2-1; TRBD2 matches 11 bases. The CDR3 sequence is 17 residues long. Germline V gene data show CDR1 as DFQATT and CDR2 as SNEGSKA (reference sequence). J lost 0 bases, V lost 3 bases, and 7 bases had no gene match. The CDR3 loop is CSARWLAGGYSYNEQFF. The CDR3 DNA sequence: TGCAGTGCTAGGTGGCTAGCGGGGGGATACTCCTACAATGAGCAGTTCTTC.

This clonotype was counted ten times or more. Here the CDR3 DNA reads TGCGCCAGCAGCCAGCATCGGACAGGGGGAGATGAAAAACTGTTTTTT. Its translation is CASSQHRTGGDEKLFF. The chain is built from TRBV4-3 and TRBJ1-4; 10 bases align to TRBD1. Per the germline V gene, CDR1 is LGHNA and CDR2 is YSLEER. This CDR3 has 16 residues. Germline trimming cut 3 bases from V and 6 bases from J; bases unmatched to any gene: 7.

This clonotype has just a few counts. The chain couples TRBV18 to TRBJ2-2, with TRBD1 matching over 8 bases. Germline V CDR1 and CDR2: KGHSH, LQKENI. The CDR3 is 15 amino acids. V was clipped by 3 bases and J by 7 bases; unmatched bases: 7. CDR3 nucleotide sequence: TGTGCCAGCTCACCCGGACAGGGTCTGCTCGGGGAGCTGTTTTTT. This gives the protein CASSPGQGLLGELFF.

The chain's CDR3 is CATSGPRGPILEQFF. The CDR3 DNA reads TGTGCCACCAGTGGTCCGAGGGGGCCTATTCTTGAGCAGTTCTTC. V is TRBV24-1 and J is TRBJ2-1; 7 nucleotides line up with TRBD1. Losses at the gene ends were 5 bases for V and 9 bases for J; bases not matched to a gene: 12. The CDR3 has 15 residues. The germline CDR1 and CDR2 sequences are KGHDR and SFDVKD.

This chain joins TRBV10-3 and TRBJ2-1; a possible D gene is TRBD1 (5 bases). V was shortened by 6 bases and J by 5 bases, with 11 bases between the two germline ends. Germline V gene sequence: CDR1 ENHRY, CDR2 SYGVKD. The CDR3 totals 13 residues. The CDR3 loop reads CAISQGTNNEQFF. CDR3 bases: TGTGCCATCAGCCAGGGAACTAACAATGAGCAGTTCTTC.

The CDR3 protein is CSVVGRLMNTEAFF. CDR3 DNA sequence: TGCAGCGTTGTAGGCCGCCTTATGAACACTGAAGCTTTCTTT. J is TRBJ1-1 and V is TRBV29-1; D remains ambiguous. Trimming removed 4 bases at V and 0 bases at J, with 12 bases between. This CDR3 region has 14 residues. CDR1 is SQVTM and CDR2 is ANQGSEA in the germline V gene.

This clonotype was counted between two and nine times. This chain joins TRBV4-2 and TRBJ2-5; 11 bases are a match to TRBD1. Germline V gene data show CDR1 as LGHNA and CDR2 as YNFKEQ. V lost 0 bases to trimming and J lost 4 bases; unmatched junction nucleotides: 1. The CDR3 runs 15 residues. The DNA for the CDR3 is TGTGCCAGCAGCCAAGATGGGACAGGGGGAGAGACCCAGTACTTC. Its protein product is CASSQDGTGGETQYF.

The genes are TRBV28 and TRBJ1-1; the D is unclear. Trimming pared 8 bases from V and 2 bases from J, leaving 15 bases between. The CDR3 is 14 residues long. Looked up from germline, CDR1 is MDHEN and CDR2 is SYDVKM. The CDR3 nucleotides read TGTGCCAGCGGCGCGACAAAAACCAACACTGAAGCTTTCTTT. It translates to CASGATKTNTEAFF.

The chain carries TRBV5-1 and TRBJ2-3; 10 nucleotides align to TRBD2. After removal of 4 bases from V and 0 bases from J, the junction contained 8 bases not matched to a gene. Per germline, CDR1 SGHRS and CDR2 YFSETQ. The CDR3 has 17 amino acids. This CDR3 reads CASSPLSGGYSTDTQYF. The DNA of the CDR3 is TGCGCCAGCAGCCCACTTAGCGGGGGGTATAGCACAGATACGCAGTATTTT. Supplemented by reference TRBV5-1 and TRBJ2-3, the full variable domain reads KAGVTQTPRYLIKTRGQQVTLSCSPISGHRSVSWYQQTPGQGLQFLFEYFSETQRNKGNFPGRFSGRQFSNSRSEMNVSTLELGDSALYLCASSPLSGGYSTDTQYFGPGTRLTVL.

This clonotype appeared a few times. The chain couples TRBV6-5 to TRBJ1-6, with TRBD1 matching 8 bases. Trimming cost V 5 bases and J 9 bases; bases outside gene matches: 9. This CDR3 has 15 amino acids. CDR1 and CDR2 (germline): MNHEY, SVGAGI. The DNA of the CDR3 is TGTGCCAGCAGTCCCAGGACAGGGACTAGTTCACCCCTCCACTTT. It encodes CASSPRTGTSSPLHF.